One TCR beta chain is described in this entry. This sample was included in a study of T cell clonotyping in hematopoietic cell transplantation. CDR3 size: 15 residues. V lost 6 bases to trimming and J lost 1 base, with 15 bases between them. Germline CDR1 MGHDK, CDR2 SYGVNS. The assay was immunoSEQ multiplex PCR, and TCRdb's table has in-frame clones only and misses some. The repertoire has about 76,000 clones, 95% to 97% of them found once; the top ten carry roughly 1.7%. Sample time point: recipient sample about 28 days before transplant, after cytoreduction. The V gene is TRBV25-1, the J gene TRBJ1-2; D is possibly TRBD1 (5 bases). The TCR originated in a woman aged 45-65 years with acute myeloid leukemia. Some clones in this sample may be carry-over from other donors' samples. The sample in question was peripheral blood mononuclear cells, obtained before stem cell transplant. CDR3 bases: TGTGCCAGCAGCGTATTGAAGGGGATTAACTATGGCTACACCTTC. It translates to CASSVLKGINYGYTF.